This passage covers 5 T cell receptor beta chains from one sample sequenced in a study of beta chain features in type 1 diabetes. Study findings and constraints: Across all four CD4+ subsets, people with type 1 diabetes showed modestly shorter TCRB CDR3s.

Reverse transcribing all isolated RNA meant expressed TCRB transcripts were sequenced. Generated by immunoSEQ multiplex PCR, the TCRdb table keeps only in-frame clones and is missing some. The sample carries some 44,000 clones, roughly 70% recorded once. The antigens of these receptors remain unknown. Input material: Tregs from blood. These receptor sequences come from a woman younger than 35 with type 1 diabetes.

V is TRBV4-2 and J is TRBJ2-5, with 12 bases lining up with TRBD2. This CDR3 spans 16 amino acids. CDR1 is LGHNA, CDR2 YNFKEQ, per germline. After removal of 4 bases from V and 1 base from J, the junction contained 4 bases not matched to a gene. CDR3 coding DNA: TGTGCCAGCAGCCCTGGACTAGCGGGACCCCAAGAGACCCAGTACTTC. Translation: CASSPGLAGPQETQYF.

V gene TRBV28 combines with J gene TRBJ1-1, with a tentative D call TRBD1 (5 bases). The CDR3 spans 17 residues. Germline V gene sequence: CDR1 MDHEN, CDR2 SYDVKM. V lost 2 bases and J lost 2, with 18 bases in between. For the CDR3, the DNA is TGTGCCAGCAGTTTAGCCTCCTGGGGGGAACCAAACACTGAAGCTTTCTTT. Translated: CASSLASWGEPNTEAFF.

This clone was seen more than once but under ten times. The gene calls are TRBV7-2 and TRBJ2-1, with D possibly matching TRBD2 (6 bases). V was trimmed by 2 bases and J by 0 bases, leaving 8 bases between them. The CDR3 consists of 15 residues. CDR1 SGHTA and CDR2 FQGNSA come from the germline V gene. CDR3 region: CASSLRDSSYNEQFF. The CDR3 DNA is TGTGCCAGCAGCTTACGGGACTCCTCCTACAATGAGCAGTTCTTC.

The rearrangement uses TRBV20-1 and TRBJ1-2; 7 bases match TRBD1. This CDR3 spans 11 amino acids. CDR1 is DFQATT and CDR2 is SNEGSKA in the germline V gene (reference sequence). V lost 6 bases and J lost 7; bases outside the gene matches: 5. CDR3 nucleotides: TGCAGTGCGCCGCAGGGGGGTGGCTACACCTTC. Encoded protein: CSAPQGGGYTF.

V is TRBV7-3 and J is TRBJ2-7, with TRBD2 identical over 7 bases. Germline values: CDR1 SGHTA, CDR2 FQGTGA. The CDR3 sequence is 15 residues long. After removal of 0 bases from V and 2 bases from J, the junction contained 4 bases not matched to a gene. CDR3 protein: CASSLTGSGAYEQYF. CDR3 coding DNA: TGTGCCAGCAGCTTAACCGGGAGCGGGGCCTACGAGCAGTACTTC. The whole variable domain, filled in from reference TRBV7-3 and TRBJ2-7, reads GAGVSQTPSNKVTEKGKYVELRCDPISGHTALYWYRQSLGQGPEFLIYFQGTGAADDSGLPNDRFFAVRPEGSVSTLKIQRTERGDSAVYLCASSLTGSGAYEQYFGPGTRLTVT.